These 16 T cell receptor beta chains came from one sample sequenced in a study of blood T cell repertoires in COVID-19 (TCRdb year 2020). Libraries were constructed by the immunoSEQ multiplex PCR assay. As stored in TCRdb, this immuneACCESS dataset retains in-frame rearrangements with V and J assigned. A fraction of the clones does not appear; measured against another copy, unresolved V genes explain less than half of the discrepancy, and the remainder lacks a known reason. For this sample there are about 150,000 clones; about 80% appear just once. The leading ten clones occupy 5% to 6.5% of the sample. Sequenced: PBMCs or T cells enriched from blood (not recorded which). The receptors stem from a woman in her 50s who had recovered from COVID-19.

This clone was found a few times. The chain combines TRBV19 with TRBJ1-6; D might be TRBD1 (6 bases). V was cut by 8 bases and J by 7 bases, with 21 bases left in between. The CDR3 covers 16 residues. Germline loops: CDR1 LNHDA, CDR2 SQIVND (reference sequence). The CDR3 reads CASSPLQGAENSPLHF. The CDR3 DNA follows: TGTGCCAGTTCCCCTCTACAGGGAGCGGAGAATTCACCCCTCCACTTT. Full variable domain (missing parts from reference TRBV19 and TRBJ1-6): DGGITQSPKYLFRKEGQNVTLSCEQNLNHDAMYWYRQDPGQGLRLIYYSQIVNDFQKGDIAEGYSVSREKKESFPLTVTSAQKNPTAFYLCASSPLQGAENSPLHFGNGTRLTVT.

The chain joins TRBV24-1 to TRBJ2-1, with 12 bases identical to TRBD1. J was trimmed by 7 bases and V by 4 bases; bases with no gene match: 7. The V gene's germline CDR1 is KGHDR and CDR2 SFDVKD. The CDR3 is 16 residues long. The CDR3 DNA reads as TGTGCCACCAGTGACCCCGGGACAGGGGGCCTAAATGAGCAGTTCTTC. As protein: CATSDPGTGGLNEQFF.

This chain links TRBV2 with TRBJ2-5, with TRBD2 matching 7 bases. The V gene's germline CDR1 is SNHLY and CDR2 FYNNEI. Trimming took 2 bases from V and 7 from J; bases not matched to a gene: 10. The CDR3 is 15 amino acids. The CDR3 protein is CASSEWRTRSGTQYF. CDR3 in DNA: TGTGCCAGCAGTGAATGGAGGACTAGGTCGGGGACCCAGTACTTC.

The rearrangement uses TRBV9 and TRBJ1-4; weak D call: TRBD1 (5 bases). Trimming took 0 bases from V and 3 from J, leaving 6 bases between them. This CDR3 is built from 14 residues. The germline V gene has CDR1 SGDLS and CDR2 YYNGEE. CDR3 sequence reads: CASSVEQANEKLFF. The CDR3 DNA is TGTGCCAGCAGCGTAGAACAGGCTAATGAAAAACTGTTTTTT. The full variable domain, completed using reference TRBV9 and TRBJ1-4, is DSGVTQTPKHLITATGQRVTLRCSPRSGDLSVYWYQQSLDQGLQFLIQYYNGEERAKGNILERFSAQQFPDLHSELNLSSLELGDSALYFCASSVEQANEKLFFGSGTQLSVL.

The CDR3: CASSIGGGETQYF. DNA for the CDR3: TGTGCCAGTAGTATTGGGGGGGGAGAGACCCAGTACTTC. V is TRBV19 and J is TRBJ2-5; 7 nucleotides match TRBD2. Trimming cost V 3 bases and J 4 bases; bases outside gene matches: 2. The CDR3 totals 13 residues. Per the germline V gene, CDR1 is LNHDA and CDR2 is SQIVND (reference sequence).

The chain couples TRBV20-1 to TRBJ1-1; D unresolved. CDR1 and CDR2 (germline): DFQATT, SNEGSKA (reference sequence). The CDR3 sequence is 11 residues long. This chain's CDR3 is CNARLNTEAFF. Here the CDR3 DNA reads TGCAACGCCAGATTGAACACTGAAGCTTTCTTT.

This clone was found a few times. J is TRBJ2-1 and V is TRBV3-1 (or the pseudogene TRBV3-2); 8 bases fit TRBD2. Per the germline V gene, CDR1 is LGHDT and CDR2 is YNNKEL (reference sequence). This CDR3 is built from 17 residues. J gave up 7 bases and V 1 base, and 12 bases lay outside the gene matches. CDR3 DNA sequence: TGTGCCAGCAGCCAAGTGTTCCGGCTAGCGGGTTTAAATGAGCAGTTCTTC. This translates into CASSQVFRLAGLNEQFF.

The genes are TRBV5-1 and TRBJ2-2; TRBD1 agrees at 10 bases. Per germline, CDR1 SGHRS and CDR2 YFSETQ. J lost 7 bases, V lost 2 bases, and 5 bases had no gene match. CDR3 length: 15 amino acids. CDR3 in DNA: TGCGCCAGCAGCTTCTCCGGGACAGGGGACGGGGAGCTGTTTTTT. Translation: CASSFSGTGDGELFF. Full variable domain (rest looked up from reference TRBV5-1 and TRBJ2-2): KAGVTQTPRYLIKTRGQQVTLSCSPISGHRSVSWYQQTPGQGLQFLFEYFSETQRNKGNFPGRFSGRQFSNSRSEMNVSTLELGDSALYLCASSFSGTGDGELFFGEGSRLTVL.

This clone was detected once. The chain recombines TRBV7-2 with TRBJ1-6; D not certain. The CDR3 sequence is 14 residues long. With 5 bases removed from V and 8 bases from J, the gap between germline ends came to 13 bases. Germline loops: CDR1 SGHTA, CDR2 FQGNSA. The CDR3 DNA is TGTGCCAGCAGCCCGACTGGGTGGGATTCACCCCTCCACTTT. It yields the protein CASSPTGWDSPLHF.

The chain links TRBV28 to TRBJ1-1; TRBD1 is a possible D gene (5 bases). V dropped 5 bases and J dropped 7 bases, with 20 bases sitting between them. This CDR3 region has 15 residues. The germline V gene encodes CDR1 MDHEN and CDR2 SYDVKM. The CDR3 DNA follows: TGTGCCAGCAGTCCCCGGTACAGGTCTACGCTTGAAGCTTTCTTT. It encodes CASSPRYRSTLEAFF.

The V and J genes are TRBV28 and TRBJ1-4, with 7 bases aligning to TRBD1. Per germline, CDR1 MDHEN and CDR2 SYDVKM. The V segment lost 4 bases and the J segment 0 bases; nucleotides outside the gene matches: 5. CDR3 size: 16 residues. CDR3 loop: CASSSLDRSTNEKLFF. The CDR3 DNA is TGTGCCAGCAGTTCCCTGGACAGGTCAACTAATGAAAAACTGTTTTTT.

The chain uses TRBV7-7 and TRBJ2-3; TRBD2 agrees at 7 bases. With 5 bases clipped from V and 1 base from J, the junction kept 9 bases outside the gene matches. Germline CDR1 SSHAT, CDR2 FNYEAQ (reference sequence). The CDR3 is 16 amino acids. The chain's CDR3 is CASSRITGGGTDTQYF. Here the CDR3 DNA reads TGTGCCAGCAGCCGGATAACGGGAGGAGGCACAGATACGCAGTATTTT.

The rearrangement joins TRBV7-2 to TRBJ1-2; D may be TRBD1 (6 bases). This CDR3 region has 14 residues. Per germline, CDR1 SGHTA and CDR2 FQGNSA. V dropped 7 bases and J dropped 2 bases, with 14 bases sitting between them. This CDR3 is CASTHRERNYGYTF. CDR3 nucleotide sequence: TGTGCCAGCACCCACAGGGAACGGAACTATGGCTACACCTTC.

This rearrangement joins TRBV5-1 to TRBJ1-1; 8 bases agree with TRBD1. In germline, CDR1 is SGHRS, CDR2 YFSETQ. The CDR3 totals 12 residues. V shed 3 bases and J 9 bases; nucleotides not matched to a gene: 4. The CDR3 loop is CASSSGQGQAFF. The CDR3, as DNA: TGCGCCAGCAGCTCTGGACAGGGCCAAGCTTTCTTT.

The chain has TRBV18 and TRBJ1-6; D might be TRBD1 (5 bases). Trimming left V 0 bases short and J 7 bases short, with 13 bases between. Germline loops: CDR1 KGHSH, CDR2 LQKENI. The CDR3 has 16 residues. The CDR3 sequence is CASSPPSGRTNSPLHF. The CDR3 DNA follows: TGTGCCAGCTCACCACCTTCGGGCAGGACAAATTCACCCCTCCACTTT.

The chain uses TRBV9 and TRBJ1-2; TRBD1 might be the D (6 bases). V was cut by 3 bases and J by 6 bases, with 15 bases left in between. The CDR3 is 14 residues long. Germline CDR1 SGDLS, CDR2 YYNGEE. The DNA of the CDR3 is TGTGCCAGCAGCGGGACGGGGGGGCTTAATGGCTACACCTTC. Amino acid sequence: CASSGTGGLNGYTF. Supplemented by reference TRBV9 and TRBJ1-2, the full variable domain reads DSGVTQTPKHLITATGQRVTLRCSPRSGDLSVYWYQQSLDQGLQFLIQYYNGEERAKGNILERFSAQQFPDLHSELNLSSLELGDSALYFCASSGTGGLNGYTFGSGTRLTVV.